The present TCR beta chain was sequenced within a study of cytomegalovirus exposure and HLA in healthy donors. The wider study: Inside one of the first data releases sat around 86 million unique TCRs taken from HLA-typed donors.

For this clone: Its antigen is unidentified.

The study, taken as a whole, reports: Later on, an analysis showed TCR association rates differing by HLA locus, with DRB1 the most and HLA-C the fewest. In a later analysis, at a false discovery rate of 0.05, fewer than 20,000 TCR beta sequences matched HLA alleles.

Amplification used 60 Vbeta primers and 13 Jbeta primers. Profiled with immunoSEQ multiplex PCR; TCRdb holds only in-frame clones, not every one. The sample contains about 140,000 clones, about three quarters of which appear only once. Germline loops: CDR1 MNHEY, CDR2 SVGAGI. There are 15 residues in the CDR3. After removal of 2 bases from V and 5 bases from J, the junction contained 7 bases not matched to a gene. J is TRBJ2-5 and V is TRBV6-5, with 8 bases lining up with TRBD1. The source material was PBMCs. The TCR originated in a male donor in good health and CMV-seropositive. The CDR3 sequence is CASSYGQGAAETQYF. CDR3 nucleotide sequence: TGTGCCAGCAGTTACGGGCAGGGGGCTGCGGAGACCCAGTACTTC.